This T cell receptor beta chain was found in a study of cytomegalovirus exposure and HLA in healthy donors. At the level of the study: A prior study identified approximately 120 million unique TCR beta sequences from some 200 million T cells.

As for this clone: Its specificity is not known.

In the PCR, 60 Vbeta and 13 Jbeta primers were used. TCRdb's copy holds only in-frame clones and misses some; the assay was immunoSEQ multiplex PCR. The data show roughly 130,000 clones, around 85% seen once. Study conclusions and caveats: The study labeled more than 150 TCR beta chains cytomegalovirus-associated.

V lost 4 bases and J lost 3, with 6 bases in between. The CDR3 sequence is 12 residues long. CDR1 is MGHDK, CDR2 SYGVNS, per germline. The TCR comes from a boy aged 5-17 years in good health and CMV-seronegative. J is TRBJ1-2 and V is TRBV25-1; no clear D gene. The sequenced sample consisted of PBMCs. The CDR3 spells CASSGSYYGYTF. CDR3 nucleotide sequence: TGTGCCAGCAGTGGAAGCTACTATGGCTACACCTTC.